The TCR beta chain described here comes from a study of lymphopenia after photon versus proton radiotherapy. Sequencing used immunoSEQ multiplex PCR; TCRdb keeps in-frame clones, though not all of them. The sample includes about 70,000 clones, about 89% of them seen just once. This clone was observed a single time. Its matching antigen is unknown. The V end lost 2 bases, the J end lost 5 bases, and 7 bases lay between the germline ends. Germline V gene sequence: CDR1 SGHRS, CDR2 YFSETQ. This CDR3 comprises 13 residues. Study observations and caveats: After lymphocyte nadir, photon-treated repertoires showed oligoclonal expansion, especially CD8+ Temra. A bigger post-nadir fall in TCR diversity correlated inversely with survival time in deceased patients. Relative stability marked proton patients; photon patients lost diversity and naive cells.

This clonotype was obtained from an elderly man with esophageal cancer. The specimen was peripheral blood, collected from a patient treated with proton-based radiotherapy. This chain joins TRBV5-1 and TRBJ2-2, with D possibly being TRBD1 (6 bases). The CDR3: CASSFGTTGELFF. In nucleotides, the CDR3 is TGCGCCAGCAGCTTCGGGACAACCGGGGAGCTGTTTTTT.